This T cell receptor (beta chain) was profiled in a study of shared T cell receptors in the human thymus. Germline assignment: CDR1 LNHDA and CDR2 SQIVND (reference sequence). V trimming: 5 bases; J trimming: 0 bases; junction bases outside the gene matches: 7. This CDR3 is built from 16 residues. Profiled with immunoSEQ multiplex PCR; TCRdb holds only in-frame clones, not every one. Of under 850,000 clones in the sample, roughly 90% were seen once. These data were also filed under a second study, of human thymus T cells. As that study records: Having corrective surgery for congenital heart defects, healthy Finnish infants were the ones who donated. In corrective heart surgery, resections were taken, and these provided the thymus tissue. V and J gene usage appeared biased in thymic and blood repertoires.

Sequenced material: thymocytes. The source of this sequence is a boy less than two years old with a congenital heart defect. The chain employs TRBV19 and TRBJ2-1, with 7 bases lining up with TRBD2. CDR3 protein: CASSLSGVPSYNEQFF. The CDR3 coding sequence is TGTGCCAGTAGTTTGAGCGGGGTTCCCTCCTACAATGAGCAGTTCTTC.